Presented here are 23 T cell receptor beta chains from one specimen sequenced in a study of T cell responses to AZD1222 COVID-19 vaccine. The repertoire was sequenced with immunoSEQ multiplex PCR; TCRdb's copy has only in-frame clones and lacks some. Of under 150,000 clones in the sample, around 92% are singletons; the top ten hold approximately 2%. The specimen was peripheral blood, collected 28 days after the second AZD1222 dose. The origin of the receptors is an adult who received the AZD1222 COVID-19 vaccine.

The chain links TRBV19 to TRBJ1-2, with 7 bases lining up with TRBD1. The CDR3 totals 14 residues. The J segment lost 4 bases and the V segment lost 1 base, leaving 3 bases of the junction unmatched. Germline V gene sequence: CDR1 LNHDA, CDR2 SQIVND (reference sequence). CDR3 sequence: CASSIVDRVYGYTF. The CDR3 region has the DNA TGTGCCAGTAGTATAGTTGACAGGGTCTATGGCTACACCTTC.

In this sample, this clone turned up once. DNA of the CDR3: TGTGCCAGCAGCCGACGGACAGGACGGACCGGGGAGCTGTTTTTT. Encoded protein: CASSRRTGRTGELFF. This rearrangement joins TRBV5-6 to TRBJ2-2; TRBD1 matches 7 bases. CDR1 is SGHDT, CDR2 YYEEEE, per germline. After removal of 4 bases from V and 5 bases from J, the junction contained 8 bases not matched to a gene. The CDR3 length is 15 residues. The full variable domain, completed using reference TRBV5-6 and TRBJ2-2, is DAGVTQSPTHLIKTRGQQVTLRCSPKSGHDTVSWYQQALGQGPQFIFQYYEEEERQRGNFPDRFSGHQFPNYSSELNVNALLLGDSALYLCASSRRTGRTGELFFGEGSRLTVL.

The genes are TRBV19 and TRBJ1-2; TRBD1 matches at 8 bases. J lost 7 bases, V lost 1 base, and 11 bases had no gene match. Germline assignment: CDR1 LNHDA and CDR2 SQIVND (reference sequence). The CDR3 totals 16 residues. The chain's CDR3 is CASSIAGGAINVGYTF. CDR3 DNA sequence: TGTGCCAGTAGTATAGCAGGGGGCGCGATAAATGTTGGCTACACCTTC.

The chain couples TRBV5-4 to TRBJ2-7; TRBD2 agrees at 7 bases. Germline CDR1 is SGHNT and CDR2 is YYREEE (reference sequence). CDR3 size: 12 residues. V was clipped by 0 bases and J by 7 bases; unmatched bases: 1. The CDR3 bases are TGTGCCAGCAGCTTGGGCGGGGGTGAGCAGTACTTC. Encoded protein: CASSLGGGEQYF.

The chain couples TRBV11-3 to TRBJ1-5; 7 bases align to TRBD1. The CDR3 is made up of 13 amino acids. V lost 5 bases and J lost 9; bases outside the gene matches: 7. Germline V lookup: CDR1 SGHNT, CDR2 YENEEA. DNA of the CDR3: TGTGCCAGCAGCATAAATGCAGGGGGGCCCCAGCATTTT. This codes for CASSINAGGPQHF.

The rearrangement links TRBV7-9 to TRBJ1-2; weak D call: TRBD1 (5 bases). CDR3 length: 15 amino acids. Germline CDR1 and CDR2: SEHNR and FQNEAQ (reference sequence). Trimming left V 0 bases short and J 5 bases short, with 13 bases between. The CDR3 region is CASSLAGVGFYGYTF. As DNA, the CDR3 is TGTGCCAGCAGCTTAGCAGGGGTAGGGTTTTATGGCTACACCTTC.

The chain employs TRBV5-5 and TRBJ1-5, with D tentatively TRBD1 (6 bases). Germline CDR1 reads SGHKS; CDR2 reads YYEKEE (reference sequence). This CDR3 contains 13 residues. The ends were cut back, 4 bases at V and 5 bases at J, with 10 bases in the middle. The CDR3 is CASSPGGDQPQHF. In nucleotides, the CDR3 is TGTGCCAGCAGCCCTGGGGGCGATCAGCCCCAGCATTTT.

Written as DNA, the CDR3 is TGCGCCAGCAGCCCAGGGGCAGGAGAAACTAATGAAAAACTGTTTTTT. Encoded protein: CASSPGAGETNEKLFF. V usage is TRBV5-1 and J usage is TRBJ1-4; D perhaps matches TRBD1 (6 bases). Germline V gives CDR1 SGHRS, CDR2 YFSETQ. There are 16 residues in the CDR3. Trimming shortened V by 4 bases and J by 1 base, and 14 bases separated the two germline ends.

The chain carries TRBV5-1 and TRBJ2-3, with 8 bases lining up with TRBD1. V lost 4 bases and J lost 2; bases outside the gene matches: 9. The length of the CDR3 is 16 residues. Germline lookup yields CDR1 SGHRS and CDR2 YFSETQ. CDR3 sequence (DNA): TGCGCCAGCAGCCCCGGGACAGGCGTACCCACAGATACGCAGTATTTT. This gives the protein CASSPGTGVPTDTQYF. Supplemented by reference TRBV5-1 and TRBJ2-3, the full variable domain reads KAGVTQTPRYLIKTRGQQVTLSCSPISGHRSVSWYQQTPGQGLQFLFEYFSETQRNKGNFPGRFSGRQFSNSRSEMNVSTLELGDSALYLCASSPGTGVPTDTQYFGPGTRLTVL.

The gene calls are TRBV7-9 and TRBJ1-2; TRBD1 matches at 10 bases. Unmatched junction bases numbered 11, after V lost 4 bases and J lost 3 bases. The length of the CDR3 is 17 residues. Germline loops: CDR1 SEHNR, CDR2 FQNEAQ (reference sequence). CDR3 nucleotides: TGTGCCAGCAGCTCTTCCCTCCGGGACAGGGGTCACTATGGCTACACCTTC. This gives the protein CASSSSLRDRGHYGYTF.

The gene calls are TRBV18 and TRBJ1-1; D possibly corresponds to TRBD1 (6 bases). Trimming removed 0 bases at V and 6 bases at J, with 17 bases between. CDR3 size: 16 residues. CDR1 is KGHSH and CDR2 is LQKENI in the germline V gene. The chain's CDR3 is CASSPPVVGGAAEAFF. For the CDR3, the DNA is TGTGCCAGCTCACCACCGGTCGTTGGGGGGGCGGCTGAAGCTTTCTTT.

A note on this clone: Other DNA sequences from this sample encode an identical CDR3 as well. This chain uses TRBV7-3 with TRBJ1-1, with D maybe TRBD1 (5 bases). The CDR3 extends over 13 amino acids. Trimming removed 4 bases from V and 1 base from J, with 7 bases in between. CDR1 and CDR2 from the germline V gene are SGHTA and FQGTGA. The CDR3: CASSSGQNTEAFF. CDR3 in DNA: TGTGCCAGCAGCTCCGGACAGAACACTGAAGCTTTCTTT. The complete variable domain, with remaining parts taken from reference TRBV7-3 and TRBJ1-1, reads GAGVSQTPSNKVTEKGKYVELRCDPISGHTALYWYRQSLGQGPEFLIYFQGTGAADDSGLPNDRFFAVRPEGSVSTLKIQRTERGDSAVYLCASSSGQNTEAFFGQGTRLTVV.

The chain recombines TRBV30 with TRBJ1-4; D is unclear. The germline gives CDR1 GTSNPN, CDR2 SVGIG (reference sequence). There are 13 residues in the CDR3. The V end was cut by 5 bases, the J end by 3 bases, with 10 bases between. The CDR3: CAWQRLANEKLFF. CDR3 in DNA: TGTGCCTGGCAGAGGTTAGCTAATGAAAAACTGTTTTTT.

This clone was counted once. The chain employs TRBV24-1 and TRBJ1-2; possibly TRBD1 for D (6 bases). The V gene's germline CDR1 is KGHDR and CDR2 SFDVKD. Trimming removed 8 bases from V and 4 bases from J, with 10 bases in between. This CDR3 is 12 amino acids long. The CDR3 bases are TGTGCCACCATCAGGGGCACCTATGGCTACACCTTC. This encodes CATIRGTYGYTF.

V is TRBV18 and J is TRBJ2-5; TRBD1 might be the D (5 bases). The CDR3 spans 15 residues. Germline CDR1 reads KGHSH; CDR2 reads LQKENI. V lost 3 bases, J lost 2 bases, and 13 bases lay in between. This CDR3 is CASSPQGRGQETQYF. As DNA, the CDR3 is TGTGCCAGCTCACCCCAGGGTAGAGGTCAAGAGACCCAGTACTTC.

V gene TRBV9 combines with J gene TRBJ2-3; 10 bases fit TRBD2. The CDR3 spans 19 residues. J was trimmed by 2 bases and V by 4 bases; bases with no gene match: 16. Germline lookup yields CDR1 SGDLS and CDR2 YYNGEE. CDR3 residues: CASSPRGIGTSANTDTQYF. In DNA, the CDR3 is TGTGCCAGCAGCCCCAGAGGCATTGGGACTAGCGCCAACACAGATACGCAGTATTTT.

This sequence joins TRBV19 and TRBJ1-1; no definite D call. The CDR3 totals 11 residues. Per the germline V gene, CDR1 is LNHDA and CDR2 is SQIVND (reference sequence). V was trimmed by 7 bases and J by 1 base, leaving 4 bases between them. CDR3 loop: CASIENTEAFF. DNA for the CDR3: TGTGCCAGTATTGAGAACACTGAAGCTTTCTTT.

This chain connects TRBV7-8 to TRBJ1-2; 11 bases line up with TRBD1. The CDR3 loop spans 15 amino acids. CDR1 and CDR2 from the germline V gene are SGHVS and FQNEAQ. J lost 2 bases, V lost 5 bases, and 4 bases had no gene match. In DNA form, the CDR3 reads TGTGCCAGCAGCCCGCGGACAGGGGGCAACTATGGCTACACCTTC. Translated, it gives CASSPRTGGNYGYTF. Complete variable domain (other parts from reference TRBV7-8 and TRBJ1-2): GAGVSQSPRYKVAKRGQDVALRCDPISGHVSLFWYQQALGQGPEFLTYFQNEAQLDKSGLPSDRFFAERPEGSVSTLKIQRTQQEDSAVYLCASSPRTGGNYGYTFGSGTRLTVV.

The chain uses TRBV5-1 and TRBJ1-2, with D hard to call. The CDR3 has 13 residues. Trimming shortened V by 3 bases and J by 4 bases, and 10 bases separated the two germline ends. CDR1 and CDR2 from the germline V gene are SGHRS and YFSETQ. CDR3 residues: CASSSDGFYGYTF. CDR3 nucleotide sequence: TGCGCCAGCAGCTCGGATGGCTTCTATGGCTACACCTTC.

This clone was detected only once. The gene calls are TRBV11-3 and TRBJ1-4; the D is unclear. CDR3 size: 11 residues. The V gene lost 4 bases and the J gene lost 3 bases, with 0 bases spanning the gap. Looked up from germline, CDR1 is SGHNT and CDR2 is YENEEA. CDR3 nucleotide sequence: TGTGCCAGCAGCTCTAATGAAAAACTGTTTTTT. It encodes CASSSNEKLFF.

The rearrangement joins TRBV30 to TRBJ1-6; D remains unclear. Germline loops: CDR1 GTSNPN, CDR2 SVGIG (reference sequence). The CDR3 extends over 13 amino acids. The ends were cut back, 3 bases at V and 7 bases at J, with 10 bases in the middle. In DNA, the CDR3 is TGTGCCTGGAGCCCAGGTGCGAATTCACCCCTCCACTTT. Translated: CAWSPGANSPLHF.

The chain couples TRBV4-3 to TRBJ2-2, with D perhaps TRBD2 (5 bases). The CDR3 loop spans 13 amino acids. Trimming removed 2 bases from V and 6 bases from J, with 7 bases in between. Germline V gene sequence: CDR1 LGHNA, CDR2 YSLEER. CDR3 residues: CASSQTGAGELFF. The CDR3 coding sequence is TGCGCCAGCAGCCAAACCGGGGCCGGGGAGCTGTTTTTT.

The V gene is TRBV19, the J gene TRBJ1-5, with D uncertain. Trimming removed 6 bases at V and 6 bases at J, with 18 bases between. The CDR3 length is 15 residues. Germline-derived CDR1 and CDR2 are LNHDA and SQIVND (reference sequence). The DNA for the CDR3 is TGTGCCAGTAGAAAACCGGGCGTGGCAGGTCAGCCCCAGCATTTT. Amino acids: CASRKPGVAGQPQHF.